A single sample gave rise to the 27 T cell receptor beta chains below, sequenced in a study of cytomegalovirus exposure and HLA in healthy donors. Both 60 Vbeta primers and 13 Jbeta primers went into the PCR. Some clones are missing from TCRdb's copy, which holds only in-frame ones; the method was immunoSEQ multiplex PCR. The sample records 150,000 to 200,000 clones, roughly nine tenths being singletons. Sample: PBMCs. All receptors come from a boy under 10 years old in good health and CMV-seronegative.

The V gene is TRBV10-2, the J gene TRBJ2-1, with D perhaps matching TRBD2 (5 bases). Germline V CDR1 and CDR2: WSHSY, SAAADI. V gave up 5 bases and J gave up 5 bases, with 16 bases separating them. This CDR3 contains 15 residues. CDR3 residues: CASSSARGGDNEQFF. Here the CDR3 DNA reads TGCGCCAGCAGTTCGGCCCGGGGTGGGGACAATGAGCAGTTCTTC.

This sequence joins TRBV4-2 and TRBJ2-3; the match to TRBD1 covers 11 bases. The CDR3 totals 15 residues. With V trimmed by 6 bases and J by 6 bases, 8 bases remained unmatched. Germline lookup yields CDR1 LGHNA and CDR2 YNFKEQ. The chain's CDR3 is CASRPRTGGFDTQYF. The CDR3 region has the DNA TGTGCCAGCAGGCCTCGGACAGGGGGCTTCGATACGCAGTATTTT.

The CDR3 coding sequence is TGTGCCAGCAGTTCAGCGAACGGGAATGAGCAGTTCTTC. This codes for CASSSANGNEQFF. This chain connects TRBV27 to TRBJ2-1; D gene ambiguous. Trimming took off 4 bases at V and 7 bases at J, with 11 bases between the two ends. This CDR3 spans 13 amino acids. The V gene's germline CDR1 is MNHEY and CDR2 SMNVEV (reference sequence).

The V and J genes are TRBV19 and TRBJ2-5; the D gene is possibly TRBD2 (5 bases). From germline, CDR1 is LNHDA and CDR2 SQIVND (reference sequence). V was shortened by 3 bases and J by 2 bases, with 10 bases between the two germline ends. This CDR3 is built from 14 residues. CDR3 bases: TGTGCCAGTAGTATGGGTTCGGGGCAAGAGACCCAGTACTTC. Amino acid sequence: CASSMGSGQETQYF.

V and J are TRBV2 and TRBJ2-7, with D uncertain. Trimming cost V 7 bases and J 3 bases, with 7 bases left between them. CDR3 length equals 11 residues. Germline lookup yields CDR1 SNHLY and CDR2 FYNNEI. The CDR3 DNA reads as TGTGCCAGCACAGGCCGCTACGAGCAGTACTTC. Its translation: CASTGRYEQYF.

The rearrangement links TRBV2 to TRBJ1-1; D is unclear. The CDR3 is 13 amino acids. V was cut by 5 bases and J by 1 base, with 8 bases left in between. From germline, CDR1 is SNHLY and CDR2 FYNNEI. The CDR3: CASSSYSNTEAFF. The CDR3 region has the DNA TGTGCCAGCAGTTCTTATTCGAACACTGAAGCTTTCTTT.

The V and J genes are TRBV19 and TRBJ2-1; D perhaps matches TRBD1 (6 bases). With 3 bases removed from V and 9 bases from J, the gap between germline ends came to 9 bases. CDR3 length equals 12 residues. Germline values: CDR1 LNHDA, CDR2 SQIVND (reference sequence). CDR3 sequence reads: CASSMGALEQFF. CDR3 bases: TGTGCCAGTAGTATGGGGGCCCTTGAGCAGTTCTTC.

The chain recombines TRBV10-3 with TRBJ2-4; 8 bases agree with TRBD1. The CDR3 is made up of 14 amino acids. Losses at the gene ends were 10 bases for V and 2 bases for J; bases not matched to a gene: 7. Germline CDR1 and CDR2: ENHRY and SYGVKD. CDR3 sequence: CATEDRETKNIQYF. CDR3 DNA sequence: TGTGCCACCGAGGACAGGGAAACCAAAAACATTCAGTACTTC.

This chain joins TRBV6-1 and TRBJ1-5, with D uncertain. With 3 bases removed from V and 7 bases from J, the gap between germline ends came to 10 bases. Germline values: CDR1 MNHNS, CDR2 SASEGT. The CDR3 is made up of 13 amino acids. The CDR3 sequence is CASSDEEKQPQHF. CDR3 in DNA: TGTGCCAGCAGTGATGAGGAGAAGCAGCCCCAGCATTTT.

The V call is TRBV28, the J call TRBJ2-5; the D is unclear. V was pared by 3 bases and J by 1 base, with 9 bases between. The CDR3 length is 14 residues. CDR1 is MDHEN and CDR2 is SYDVKM in the germline V gene. CDR3 region: CASSFVQAQETQYF. For the CDR3, the DNA is TGTGCCAGCAGTTTTGTCCAGGCCCAAGAGACCCAGTACTTC.

The chain links TRBV11-1 to TRBJ2-5, with D possibly TRBD2 on 6 matching bases. This CDR3 is built from 14 residues. Per the germline V gene, CDR1 is SGHAT and CDR2 is FQDESV (reference sequence). Trimming left V 0 bases short and J 2 bases short, with 7 bases between. CDR3 nucleotide sequence: TGTGCCAGCAGCTTAGCGGGGGGACAAGAGACCCAGTACTTC. Translation: CASSLAGGQETQYF.

The genes are TRBV9 and TRBJ2-2; 7 positions agree with TRBD2. The length of the CDR3 is 14 residues. CDR1 SGDLS and CDR2 YYNGEE come from the germline V gene. Germline trimming cut 3 bases from V and 4 bases from J; bases unmatched to any gene: 3. The CDR3 coding sequence is TGTGCCAGCAGCGACGGGGGGACCACCGGGGAGCTGTTTTTT. Translation: CASSDGGTTGELFF.

The chain employs TRBV7-9 and TRBJ2-5, with TRBD1 matching 9 bases. The V gene's germline CDR1 is SEHNR and CDR2 FQNEAQ (reference sequence). This CDR3 contains 14 residues. Trimming took 4 bases from V and 5 from J; bases not matched to a gene: 5. This chain's CDR3 is CASSSVTGGETQYF. The CDR3 region has the DNA TGTGCCAGCAGCTCCGTGACAGGGGGGGAGACCCAGTACTTC.

The chain carries TRBV27 and TRBJ2-5, with 10 bases lining up with TRBD1. The J call may be in error: the DNA end matches TRBJ2-7 better. Germline CDR1 and CDR2: MNHEY and SMNVEV (reference sequence). The length of the CDR3 is 16 residues. The CDR3 here is CASRSRGGQGTYEQYF. The CDR3 DNA reads as TGTGCCAGCAGGTCTAGAGGGGGACAGGGGACTTACGAGCAGTACTTC.

For this clone: Germline is not matched at one junction end, which may reflect a read error. The CDR3, as DNA: TGTGCCAGCAGTTTAGGACAGGGAAACGAAAAACTGTTTTTT. As protein: CASSLGQGNEKLFF. The chain uses TRBV7-9 and TRBJ1-4, with TRBD1 identical over 8 bases. The germline CDR1 and CDR2 sequences are SEHNR and FQNEAQ (reference sequence). This CDR3 is built from 14 residues.

The V call is TRBV29-1, the J call TRBJ2-3, with D possibly matching TRBD2 (6 bases). From germline, CDR1 is SQVTM and CDR2 ANQGSEA. V was trimmed by 6 bases and J by 0 bases, leaving 16 bases between them. The CDR3 has 15 residues. The CDR3 DNA is TGCAGCGTCGACGTACGGGAGCTCAGCACAGATACGCAGTATTTT. This gives the protein CSVDVRELSTDTQYF.

This clone was detected once. The rearrangement joins TRBV6-5 to TRBJ1-1, with D hard to call. V was clipped by 7 bases and J by 1 base, with 16 bases between them. This CDR3 is built from 15 residues. Germline values: CDR1 MNHEY, CDR2 SVGAGI. This CDR3 reads CASTHLAGGNTEAFF. In DNA, the CDR3 is TGTGCCAGCACCCACTTAGCGGGAGGGAACACTGAAGCTTTCTTT.

The chain is built from TRBV28 and TRBJ1-2; 7 nucleotides align to TRBD1. The CDR3 totals 14 residues. Germline CDR1 reads MDHEN; CDR2 reads SYDVKM. The trim removed 6 bases at V and 3 bases at J, leaving 7 bases unmatched. DNA for the CDR3: TGTGCCAGCAGGGCCGAGGACAGGTACTATGGCTACACCTTC. It is translated as CASRAEDRYYGYTF.

This chain uses TRBV6-1 with TRBJ1-2; TRBD1 aligns across 7 bases. There are 14 residues in the CDR3. V dropped 3 bases and J dropped 8; count of bases not matched to a gene: 9. Germline lookup yields CDR1 MNHNS and CDR2 SASEGT. For the CDR3, the DNA is TGTGCCAGCAGTGACGGGACAGTATTACAGGGCTACACCTTC. Translated, it gives CASSDGTVLQGYTF.

The chain is built from TRBV6-1 and TRBJ1-2, with D maybe TRBD1 (6 bases). CDR3 length: 15 residues. The V end was cut by 3 bases, the J end by 5 bases, with 16 bases between. Germline V gene lookup returns CDR1 MNHNS and CDR2 SASEGT. CDR3 in amino acids: CASSDGQGNHYGYTF. The CDR3 nucleotides are TGTGCCAGCAGTGATGGTCAGGGGAACCATTATGGCTACACCTTC.

The chain couples TRBV9 to TRBJ1-1; D not certain. The CDR3 runs 16 residues. Germline-derived CDR1 and CDR2 are SGDLS and YYNGEE. Between the trimmed V and J ends, which lost 0 bases and 0 bases, there was a span of 12 bases. CDR3 in DNA: TGTGCCAGCAGCGTAGGGGCAGAGATATTGAACACTGAAGCTTTCTTT. Protein product: CASSVGAEILNTEAFF.

The V and J genes are TRBV5-1 and TRBJ2-3; the D gene is possibly TRBD1 (6 bases). This CDR3 has 15 amino acids. Trimming cost V 2 bases and J 2 bases, with 12 bases left between them. Germline assignment: CDR1 SGHRS and CDR2 YFSETQ. The CDR3 DNA is TGCGCCAGCAGCTTTATGGGGGCTGCCACAGATACGCAGTATTTT. Translated: CASSFMGAATDTQYF.

The genes are TRBV14 and TRBJ1-3; D is uncertain. The V gene's germline CDR1 is SGHDN and CDR2 FVKESK. The CDR3 consists of 15 residues. Trimming stripped 4 bases from V and 2 bases from J, with 12 bases between. The CDR3 sequence is CASSPTSHPGNTIYF. CDR3 nucleotide sequence: TGTGCCAGCAGCCCGACTTCCCACCCTGGAAACACCATATATTTT.

In DNA, the CDR3 is TGTGCCAGCAGTCCATTCCAGGGGCTGGAGGACGAGCAGTACTTC. It translates to CASSPFQGLEDEQYF. This chain connects TRBV27 to TRBJ2-7, with D possibly being TRBD1 (6 bases). Between the trimmed V and J ends, which lost 5 bases and 5 bases, there was a span of 19 bases. This CDR3 has 15 amino acids. CDR1 and CDR2 (germline): MNHEY, SMNVEV (reference sequence).

The chain employs TRBV27 and TRBJ2-3, with 8 bases that match TRBD2. J was trimmed by 2 bases and V by 4 bases; bases with no gene match: 5. CDR1 is MNHEY and CDR2 is SMNVEV in the germline V gene (reference sequence). This CDR3 spans 15 amino acids. CDR3 nucleotide sequence: TGTGCCAGCAGTTCCCTAGCGGGCCCCACAGATACGCAGTATTTT. Protein sequence: CASSSLAGPTDTQYF.

V and J are TRBV19 and TRBJ1-5, with 11 bases fitting TRBD1. Trimming cost V 3 bases and J 6 bases; bases outside gene matches: 7. Germline assignment: CDR1 LNHDA and CDR2 SQIVND (reference sequence). This CDR3 is 16 amino acids long. DNA of the CDR3: TGTGCCAGTAGTATTCCCGGGACAGGGGGTTTTCAGCCCCAGCATTTT. Translated: CASSIPGTGGFQPQHF.

This chain links TRBV7-6 with TRBJ2-7; 13 bases are shared with TRBD2. The ends lost 3 bases at V and 2 bases at J; junction bases unmatched: 4. Germline CDR1 reads SGHVS; CDR2 reads FNYEAQ. The CDR3 loop spans 16 amino acids. The DNA for the CDR3 is TGTGCCAGCAGCTTGAGGACTAGCGGGGGAACCTACGAGCAGTACTTC. Translating it yields CASSLRTSGGTYEQYF.